These 22 T cell receptor beta chains came from one sample sequenced in a study of blood T cell repertoires in COVID-19. Generated by immunoSEQ multiplex PCR, the TCRdb table keeps only in-frame clones and is missing some. The sample shows roughly 700,000 clones, 85% to 90% of them seen only once. Sequencing was done on a sample of peripheral blood. These receptors were collected from a woman aged 18 to 35 with acute or convalescent COVID-19.

The genes are TRBV12-3 or TRBV12-4 and TRBJ1-6; D possibly corresponds to TRBD1 (5 bases). The CDR3 sequence is 13 residues long. V was shortened by 3 bases and J by 9 bases, with 9 bases between the two germline ends. The CDR3 DNA reads as TGTGCCAGCAGTTTGGGAGGGGCTTCACCCCTCCACTTT. It is translated as CASSLGGASPLHF.

In nucleotides, the CDR3 is TGTGCCAGTAGTATCGGTCGGGCAGGGGGCAGTCAGCCCCAGCATTTT. Encoded protein: CASSIGRAGGSQPQHF. The rearrangement uses TRBV19 and TRBJ1-5, with 8 bases identical to TRBD1. The J segment lost 6 bases and the V segment lost 3 bases, leaving 10 bases of the junction unmatched. This CDR3 comprises 16 residues. Per germline, CDR1 LNHDA and CDR2 SQIVND (reference sequence).

The V call is TRBV2, the J call TRBJ1-2; 9 nucleotides agree with TRBD1. Germline CDR1 SNHLY, CDR2 FYNNEI. This CDR3 spans 20 amino acids. After removal of 6 bases from V and 3 bases from J, the junction contained 23 bases not matched to a gene. CDR3 DNA: TGTGCCAGCAGAGGGACAGGGCCAGGTTGGCGGGAGGGCCCCGACTATGGCTACACCTTC. As protein: CASRGTGPGWREGPDYGYTF.

This chain connects TRBV13 to TRBJ2-3, with TRBD2 matching over 7 bases. This CDR3 comprises 16 residues. Germline V gene data show CDR1 as PRHDT and CDR2 as FYEKMQ (reference sequence). With V trimmed by 8 bases and J by 1 base, 12 bases remained unmatched. The DNA for the CDR3 is TGTGCCAGCGGTATCCCGGGGGGTTATCGCACAGATACGCAGTATTTT. It encodes CASGIPGGYRTDTQYF.

This chain connects TRBV7-9 to TRBJ1-1; D is possibly TRBD1 (5 bases). V gave up 5 bases and J gave up 2 bases, with 12 bases separating them. The CDR3 extends over 14 amino acids. Germline CDR1 SEHNR, CDR2 FQNEAQ (reference sequence). This CDR3 is CASSPGGYNTEAFF. CDR3 coding DNA: TGTGCCAGCAGCCCGGGGGGGTACAACACTGAAGCTTTCTTT.

The genes are TRBV19 and TRBJ2-3; D possibly corresponds to TRBD2 (5 bases). Germline CDR1 LNHDA, CDR2 SQIVND (reference sequence). The CDR3 has 14 residues. V was trimmed by 5 bases and J by 5 bases, leaving 14 bases between them. The CDR3 DNA reads TGTGCCAGTAGTCTTCGGACCCGGGGAGATACGCAGTATTTT. Translated, it gives CASSLRTRGDTQYF.

The chain employs TRBV27 and TRBJ2-1; TRBD1 might be the D (5 bases). Germline V lookup: CDR1 MNHEY, CDR2 SMNVEV (reference sequence). V shed 4 bases and J shed 3 bases, with 16 bases lying between them. The CDR3 is made up of 16 amino acids. The CDR3 loop reads CASSSLGKGDYNEQFF. The CDR3 nucleotides read TGTGCCAGCAGTTCCCTGGGGAAAGGGGACTACAATGAGCAGTTCTTC.

In nucleotides, the CDR3 is TGTGCCAGCGCGAGGGCAGACATGAACACTGAAGCTTTCTTT. Its protein is CASARADMNTEAFF. The chain recombines TRBV6-5 with TRBJ1-1; unclear D gene. CDR3 length: 14 amino acids. The V end was cut by 8 bases, the J end by 0 bases, with 13 bases between. Germline V CDR1 and CDR2: MNHEY, SVGAGI.

CDR3 in DNA: TGTGCCAGCAGCAAAGAGGGCCCCAGGGGGCGCCCCGGGGAGCTGTTTTTT. Its protein product is CASSKEGPRGRPGELFF. The V gene is TRBV21-1, the J gene TRBJ2-2; the D call of TRBD1 is as the table states it, not checked on the DNA. TRBV21-1 is assigned pseudogene status. CDR3 length equals 17 residues.

The chain joins TRBV19 to TRBJ1-1; no reliable D call. The V end was cut by 5 bases, the J end by 3 bases, with 10 bases between. CDR1 LNHDA and CDR2 SQIVND come from the germline V gene (reference sequence). This CDR3 contains 13 residues. The CDR3 region is CASSGLYDTEAFF. CDR3 in DNA: TGTGCCAGTAGTGGCCTTTACGACACTGAAGCTTTCTTT.

The chain employs TRBV9 and TRBJ2-2; D remains unclear. The germline V gene encodes CDR1 SGDLS and CDR2 YYNGEE. V dropped 3 bases and J dropped 1 base, with 7 bases sitting between them. This CDR3 has 14 residues. The CDR3 coding sequence is TGTGCCAGCAGCGCGTACAGGAACACCGGGGAGCTGTTTTTT. This gives the protein CASSAYRNTGELFF.

This chain links TRBV14 with TRBJ2-4; maybe TRBD2 (6 bases). Germline CDR1 SGHDN, CDR2 FVKESK. V shed 4 bases and J shed 14 bases, with 15 bases lying between them. The CDR3 contains 12 residues. The CDR3 protein is CASSPYGGRKYF. CDR3 coding DNA: TGTGCCAGCAGCCCTTATGGGGGGAGGAAGTACTTC.

This clone was counted once. J is TRBJ2-4 and V is TRBV19; 9 positions match TRBD1. The CDR3 has 20 amino acids. V trimming: 5 bases; J trimming: 1 base; junction bases outside the gene matches: 18. Germline values: CDR1 LNHDA, CDR2 SQIVND (reference sequence). The CDR3 DNA reads TGTGCCAGTAGTCACCTGTTGGACAGGGGACTGACCTTGGCCAAAAACATTCAGTACTTC. Amino acids: CASSHLLDRGLTLAKNIQYF. The full variable domain, rest sourced from reference TRBV19 and TRBJ2-4, is DGGITQSPKYLFRKEGQNVTLSCEQNLNHDAMYWYRQDPGQGLRLIYYSQIVNDFQKGDIAEGYSVSREKKESFPLTVTSAQKNPTAFYLCASSHLLDRGLTLAKNIQYFGAGTRLSVL.

Only one count was recorded for this clone. Different DNA sequences within this sample yield the same CDR3. This chain connects TRBV19 to TRBJ1-4; D might be TRBD1 (5 bases). Germline V gene data show CDR1 as LNHDA and CDR2 as SQIVND (reference sequence). There are 12 residues in the CDR3. V lost 6 bases to trimming and J lost 5 bases, with 7 bases between them. As DNA, the CDR3 is TGTGCCAGTAGCCGGGGGAATGAAAAACTGTTTTTT. It codes for CASSRGNEKLFF.

The genes are TRBV9 and TRBJ2-3; 7 nucleotides agree with TRBD2. Germline CDR1 and CDR2: SGDLS and YYNGEE. V lost 4 bases to trimming and J lost 2 bases; unmatched junction nucleotides: 13. This CDR3 has 17 residues. Written as DNA, the CDR3 is TGTGCCAGCAGCCCACCCCCGGCGGGACTATTCACAGATACGCAGTATTTT. Its protein is CASSPPPAGLFTDTQYF. Using reference TRBV9 and TRBJ2-3 for the parts outside the CDR3, the full variable domain is DSGVTQTPKHLITATGQRVTLRCSPRSGDLSVYWYQQSLDQGLQFLIQYYNGEERAKGNILERFSAQQFPDLHSELNLSSLELGDSALYFCASSPPPAGLFTDTQYFGPGTRLTVL.

The chain carries TRBV3-1 (or the pseudogene TRBV3-2) and TRBJ1-6, with 7 nucleotides matching TRBD1. This CDR3 region has 15 residues. CDR1 is LGHDT, CDR2 YNNKEL, per germline (reference sequence). Trimming took 4 bases from V and 5 from J; bases not matched to a gene: 5. The CDR3 DNA reads TGTGCCAGCAGCCCCCGGGACAGCAATAATTCACCCCTCCACTTT. This codes for CASSPRDSNNSPLHF.

The chain carries TRBV9 and TRBJ2-2; 9 bases map to TRBD2. After removal of 1 base from V and 4 bases from J, the junction contained 2 bases not matched to a gene. CDR3 length: 15 amino acids. The V gene's germline CDR1 is SGDLS and CDR2 YYNGEE. In DNA, the CDR3 is TGTGCCAGCAGCGTACGAGCGGGAGGCACCGGGGAGCTGTTTTTT. Translated, it gives CASSVRAGGTGELFF. Full variable domain (missing parts from reference TRBV9 and TRBJ2-2): DSGVTQTPKHLITATGQRVTLRCSPRSGDLSVYWYQQSLDQGLQFLIQYYNGEERAKGNILERFSAQQFPDLHSELNLSSLELGDSALYFCASSVRAGGTGELFFGEGSRLTVL.

The J gene is TRBJ1-4, the V gene TRBV9, with TRBD1 identical over 8 bases. Unmatched junction bases numbered 3, after V lost 2 bases and J lost 3 bases. CDR3 size: 15 residues. CDR1 is SGDLS, CDR2 YYNGEE, per germline. In nucleotides, the CDR3 is TGTGCCAGCAGCGTCGACAGGGGCGCTAATGAAAAACTGTTTTTT. The encoded protein is CASSVDRGANEKLFF.

The V and J genes are TRBV30 and TRBJ1-2; maybe TRBD1 (6 bases). CDR3 length: 17 amino acids. Germline V CDR1 and CDR2: GTSNPN, SVGIG (reference sequence). V dropped 1 base and J dropped 2 bases, with 20 bases sitting between them. DNA for the CDR3: TGTGCCTGGAGTGCTTCCCACGGGAACAGGGCCAACTATGGCTACACCTTC. Its translation is CAWSASHGNRANYGYTF.

The V call is TRBV7-8, the J call TRBJ1-2; D remains unclear. Germline V gene sequence: CDR1 SGHVS, CDR2 FQNEAQ. The CDR3 consists of 13 residues. V lost 4 bases and J 8 bases, leaving 14 bases between the germline ends. The CDR3, as DNA: TGTGCCAGCAGCTATGTCGAAGGAGGGGGCTACACCTTC. The encoded protein is CASSYVEGGGYTF.

V usage is TRBV15 and J usage is TRBJ2-2; D uncertain. V shed 3 bases and J shed 8 bases, with 13 bases lying between them. The CDR3 totals 14 residues. The V gene's germline CDR1 is LNHNV and CDR2 YYDKDF (reference sequence). CDR3 coding DNA: TGTGCCACCAGCAGTACCGTTGAGTCGGGGGAGCTGTTTTTT. Its protein product is CATSSTVESGELFF.

Comments on this clone: The junction departs from the called germline gene at one end, perhaps through a read error. V gene TRBV6-5 combines with J gene TRBJ1-1; D call uncertain. Germline CDR1 is MNHEY and CDR2 is SVGAGI. This CDR3 is 12 amino acids long. CDR3 loop: CASSYSGFREYF. CDR3 nucleotide sequence: TGTGCCAGCAGTTACTCCGGGTTTCGGGAGTATTTT.